A selection of T cell receptor beta chains follows, all from one sample in a study of spatial heterogeneity in lung cancer. TCRdb redid the calling of the 5' RACE reads with MiXCR, one entry per CDR3 protein. The data hold 6,000 to 9,500 distinct CDR3 sequences, with 5% to 5.5% observed a single time. The sample consisted of PBMCs, taken at surgery. These receptors all stem from a male donor with early-stage non-small cell lung cancer. Both conserved end residues are part of each CDR3. A D gene is named only where the DNA matches it firmly. Some rows mark clone size as missing; the rest say once, few, many or name a class of expanded clone.

TRBJ2-1 | TRBV6-5 | NA | many | TGTGCCAGCAGTTACTCGCCCAGGGGCCTAAACAATGAGCAGTTCTTC | CASSYSPRGLNNEQFF
TRBJ2-1 | TRBV12-3/TRBV12-4 | NA | many | TGTGCCAGCAGCCGACCACAGAATGAGCAGTTCTTC | CASSRPQNEQFF
TRBJ1-6 | TRBV11-2 | TRBD1 | many | TGTGCCAGCAGCTCAATTACACAGGGGGGATATTATAATTCACCCCTCCACTTT | CASSSITQGGYYNSPLHF
TRBJ2-1 | TRBV4-3 | NA | many | TGCGCCAGCAGCCAAGCGGCGCGGGGGCCCTACAATGAGCAGTTCTTC | CASSQAARGPYNEQFF
TRBJ1-2 | TRBV18 | NA | many | TGTGCCAGCTCACCTTCAACCGACAGGTACTATGGCTACACCTTC | CASSPSTDRYYGYTF
TRBJ1-4 | TRBV7-8 | NA | many | TGTGCCAGCAGCCTCCGGGACACCTCAACTAATGAAAAACTGTTTTTT | CASSLRDTSTNEKLFF
TRBJ2-5 | TRBV29-1 | NA | many | TGCAGCGTCCCAACGTCGGGGGCTGACGAGACCCAGTACTTC | CSVPTSGADETQYF
TRBJ2-1 | TRBV27 | NA | many | TGTGCCAGCCAACCTAGCGCCAGCTCCTACAATGAGCAGTTCTTC | CASQPSASSYNEQFF
TRBJ2-7 | TRBV10-1 | NA | few | TGCGCCAGCAGTCTGACTCCAAAGACCGAGCAGTACTTC | CASSLTPKTEQYF
TRBJ2-7 | TRBV20-1 | NA | many | TGCAGTGCTAGACAGCTTTTAACTTACGAGCAGTACTTC | CSARQLLTYEQYF
TRBJ2-7 | TRBV6-2/TRBV6-3 | TRBD2 | NA | TGTGCCAGCAGACTTCGCGGGGGGTCCTACGAGCAGTACTTC | CASRLRGGSYEQYF
TRBJ2-7 | TRBV9 | NA | many | TGTGCCAGCAGCGTAGGGGGAAACTACGAGCAGTACTTC | CASSVGGNYEQYF
TRBJ2-7 | TRBV10-3 | TRBD2 | many | TGTGCCATCAGTGAGTCCCGGCAGCGGGAGGGCCCGCGGCAGTACTTC | CAISESRQREGPRQYF
TRBJ1-1 | TRBV20-1 | TRBD1 | many | TGCAGTGCTGGATCGACAGGGAGGCCTTTCTTT | CSAGSTGRPFF
TRBJ2-2 | TRBV18 | TRBD1 | many | TGTGCCAGCTCACCAGAGAGACAGGGGCTCTACACCGGGGAGCTGTTTTTT | CASSPERQGLYTGELFF
TRBJ2-3 | TRBV20-1 | TRBD2 | many | TGCAGTGCTAGAGATCGCGCGGGAGGGCCTTTCGGCACAGATACGCAGTATTTT | CSARDRAGGPFGTDTQYF
TRBJ2-5 | TRBV5-1 | NA | many | TGCGCCAGCAGCGGTTTGGGTTTTAGAGAGACCCAGTACTTC | CASSGLGFRETQYF
TRBJ2-7 | TRBV5-5 | NA | many | TGTGCCAGCAGCTCGGGACCAGCTCGCCACGAGCAGTACTTC | CASSSGPARHEQYF
TRBJ2-1 | TRBV7-9 | NA | many | TGTGCCAGCAGCTTATCGGTCGGGAGAGGGGGTTCCAATGAGCAGTTCTTC | CASSLSVGRGGSNEQFF
TRBJ1-1 | TRBV7-3 | TRBD1 | few | TGTGCCAGCAGCTGGTACGGGACAGCGAACACTGAAGCTTTCTTT | CASSWYGTANTEAFF
TRBJ2-3 | TRBV19 | NA | many | TGTGCCGTTAAAACAGGGACCACAGATACGCAGTATTTT | CAVKTGTTDTQYF
TRBJ2-1 | TRBV11-2 | TRBD1 | many | TGTGCCAGCAGCCTTCACTATGGACAGGGGGCGCGGGAGGGTGAGCAGTTCTTC | CASSLHYGQGAREGEQFF
TRBJ2-3 | TRBV28 | NA | NA | TGTGCCAGCAGCCCCGTTCGTGGGAGCACAGATACGCAGTATTTT | CASSPVRGSTDTQYF
TRBJ2-7 | TRBV5-1 | TRBD2 | many | TGCGCCAGCAGCCCGGGGGGGTTTTACGAGCAGTACTTC | CASSPGGFYEQYF
TRBJ1-2 | TRBV6-2/TRBV6-3 | NA | many | TGTGCCAGCACGGACATAGCGAACTATGGCTACACCTTC | CASTDIANYGYTF
TRBJ1-5 | TRBV19 | NA | many | TGTGCCAGTAGTATACCGTGGGCAGCCAATCAGCCCCAGCATTTT | CASSIPWAANQPQHF
TRBJ2-3 | TRBV6-1 | TRBD2 | NA | TGTGCCAGCAGTGGACTAGCGGGGGGGCCAGATACGCAGTATTTT | CASSGLAGGPDTQYF
TRBJ2-5 | TRBV11-2 | NA | many | TGTGCCAGCAGCTTAGAGGAGACCCAGTACTTC | CASSLEETQYF
TRBJ2-7 | TRBV9 | NA | NA | TGTGCCAGCAGCGTAGAGGGGGGCCTGGCCTACGAGCAGTACTTC | CASSVEGGLAYEQYF
TRBJ2-6 | TRBV4-1 | NA | medium-sized | TGCGCCAGCAGCCAAGAAGTGTGGCAGGGAAGGACTGGGGCCAACGTCCTGACTTTC | CASSQEVWQGRTGANVLTF
TRBJ2-7 | TRBV5-6 | TRBD1 | many | TGTGCCAGCAGCTTCGGGACAGGGGGTAGGAGCTCCTACGAGCAGTACTTC | CASSFGTGGRSSYEQYF
TRBJ2-7 | TRBV6-1 | NA | NA | TGTGCCAGCAGTAGGGAGGTCTCCTACGAGCAGTACTTC | CASSREVSYEQYF
TRBJ2-7 | TRBV10-1 | NA | many | TGCGCCAGCGGACCCGTCGCCTACGAGCAGTACTTC | CASGPVAYEQYF
TRBJ1-2 | TRBV4-3 | TRBD1 | many | TGCGCCAGCAGCCAACAAGCCGGGACAGTAATATATGGCTACACCTTC | CASSQQAGTVIYGYTF
TRBJ2-7 | TRBV25-1 | NA | many | TGTGCCAGCAGTGCCGACAGATACGAGCAGTACTTC | CASSADRYEQYF
TRBJ1-1 | TRBV30 | NA | many | TGTGCCTGGAACAGGGTGAACACTGAAGCTTTCTTT | CAWNRVNTEAFF
TRBJ2-4 | TRBV19 | TRBD1 | many | TGTGCCAGTAGTATAGGGGACAGGGCGAACTTC | CASSIGDRANF
TRBJ1-3 | TRBV5-1 | TRBD1 | many | TGCGCCAGCAGCTTGAAGACAGGGGGTCTTGAGAACACCATATATTTT | CASSLKTGGLENTIYF
TRBJ2-5 | TRBV19 | NA | many | TGTGCCAGTAGTATCCAAGAGACCCAGTACTTC | CASSIQETQYF
TRBJ2-7 | TRBV12-3/TRBV12-4 | NA | many | TGTGCCAGCAGTCCCTCGGACAGCCTGAGGAAAGTTTATGAGCAGTACTTC | CASSPSDSLRKVYEQYF
TRBJ2-7 | TRBV19 | TRBD2 | many | TGTGCCAGTAGTCCCGGGACTAGCGTGTACGAGCAGTACTTC | CASSPGTSVYEQYF
TRBJ1-1 | TRBV7-9 | NA | medium-sized | TGTGCCAGCAGCTTTGGAGGGGATGAAGCTTTCTTT | CASSFGGDEAFF
TRBJ2-7 | TRBV20-1 | TRBD1 | many | TGCAGTGCTACGCCGGGACAGGGGGGCGAGCAGTACTTC | CSATPGQGGEQYF
TRBJ1-5 | TRBV23-1 | NA | many | TGCGCCAGCAGTCAAAGCCACGTCCCCGGGCTCAATCAGCCCCAGCATTTT | CASSQSHVPGLNQPQHF
TRBJ2-1 | TRBV4-1 | TRBD2 | many | TGCGCCAGCAGCCCACTATACAGCGGGGGCTCCTACAATGAGCAGTTCTTC | CASSPLYSGGSYNEQFF
TRBJ2-2 | TRBV20-1 | TRBD1 | medium-sized | TGCAGTGCTAGACCTGGGGACAGGGGAGGCACCGGGGAGCTGTTTTTT | CSARPGDRGGTGELFF
TRBJ1-1 | TRBV5-6 | NA | NA | TGTGCCAGCAGCTTTTTGGGCACTGAAGCTTTCTTT | CASSFLGTEAFF
TRBJ2-7 | TRBV10-3 | NA | NA | TGTGCCACGAAGGACGGGACGGGCGGCTACGAGCAGTACTTC | CATKDGTGGYEQYF
TRBJ2-2 | TRBV28 | TRBD2 | many | TGTGCCAGCAGTTTATACCGGGAGGCCGCGAACACCGGGGAGCTGTTTTTT | CASSLYREAANTGELFF
TRBJ1-1 | TRBV3-1 | NA | many | TGTGCCAGCAGCCAAGAGCAGGGGTGGACTGAAGCTTTCTTT | CASSQEQGWTEAFF
TRBJ1-1 | TRBV29-1 | NA | many | TGCAGCGGACAGAATTTTAACACTGAAGCTTTCTTT | CSGQNFNTEAFF
TRBJ1-4 | TRBV15 | NA | few | TGTGCCACCAGCAGAGACAGGGGTAGTGAAAAACTGTTTTTT | CATSRDRGSEKLFF
TRBJ2-3 | TRBV5-1 | TRBD1 | many | TGCGCCAGCAGCTTGGAGGGGACAGGGGGCGTTTCAGATACGCAGTATTTT | CASSLEGTGGVSDTQYF